This T cell receptor beta chain was obtained from a study of response to subunit inactivated influenza vaccine. Study-wide results and caveats: With each seasonal influenza vaccination, the authors suggested, few new T cells are recruited.

TCRdb re-called the RT-PCR reads with MiXCR, one entry per CDR3 protein. The sample lists roughly 760,000 distinct CDR3 sequences, approximately 22% occurring once. V lost 4 bases and J 2 bases, leaving 15 bases between the germline ends. The CDR3 length is 15 residues. Germline CDR1 LNHNV, CDR2 YYDKDF (reference sequence). This clonotype turned up a few times. The antigen remains undetermined. The sample here was PBMCs from blood, taken 5 to 6 days after vaccination. The chain joins TRBV15 to TRBJ2-7; no clear D gene. The sequence came from a man aged 45 to 65 who received an inactivated influenza vaccine. The CDR3 loop is CATSTSPLGPYEQYF. The CDR3 bases are TGTGCCACCAGCACCTCCCCGCTGGGCCCCTACGAGCAGTACTTC. The whole variable domain, filled in from reference TRBV15 and TRBJ2-7, reads DAMVIQNPRYQVTQFGKPVTLSCSQTLNHNVMYWYQQKSSQAPKLLFHYYDKDFNNEADTPDNFQSRRPNTSFCFLDIRSPGLGDTAMYLCATSTSPLGPYEQYFGPGTRLTVT.